This T cell receptor (beta chain) was identified during a study of cytomegalovirus exposure and HLA in healthy donors. The junction had 15 bases not matched to a gene; V was cut back by 5 bases and J by 0 bases. From germline, CDR1 is LNHDA and CDR2 SQIVND (reference sequence). The CDR3 is 19 residues long. In the PCR, 60 Vbeta and 13 Jbeta primers were used. Sequenced by immunoSEQ multiplex PCR; TCRdb stores in-frame clones only, minus some. This table has about 87,000 clones, roughly 72% appearing once. The gene calls are TRBV19 and TRBJ2-5, with 10 bases aligning to TRBD2. Material: PBMCs. This TCR came from a man aged 25-40 years in good health and CMV-seropositive. CDR3 DNA: TGTGCCAGTAGTCCAACCGGGGGTAGCGGGGGGACTTACCAAGAGACCCAGTACTTC. Translation: CASSPTGGSGGTYQETQYF.